The T cell receptor beta chain under discussion was sequenced for a study of cytomegalovirus exposure and HLA in healthy donors. Turning to the study itself: The same platform as the 666 first-cohort repertoires was used for the 95 to 150 validation repertoires, a later analysis reported.

CDR1 is MDHEN and CDR2 is SYDVKM in the germline V gene. V gave up 5 bases and J gave up 0 bases, with 13 bases separating them. The length of the CDR3 is 15 residues. TCRdb's copy holds only in-frame clones and misses some; the assay was immunoSEQ multiplex PCR. The sample has hundreds of thousands of clones, about nine tenths seen once; the top ten hold roughly 0.82%. The donors were members of the roughly 120-subject validation cohort (separate from the approximately 670-subject first cohort). V gene TRBV28 combines with J gene TRBJ1-1; D unclear. The source is a woman between 18 and 30 years old in good health and CMV-seronegative. The sequenced sample consisted of PBMCs. The CDR3 DNA reads as TGTGCCAGCAGTCCTGTGACACTGATGAACACTGAAGCTTTCTTT. Protein sequence: CASSPVTLMNTEAFF.